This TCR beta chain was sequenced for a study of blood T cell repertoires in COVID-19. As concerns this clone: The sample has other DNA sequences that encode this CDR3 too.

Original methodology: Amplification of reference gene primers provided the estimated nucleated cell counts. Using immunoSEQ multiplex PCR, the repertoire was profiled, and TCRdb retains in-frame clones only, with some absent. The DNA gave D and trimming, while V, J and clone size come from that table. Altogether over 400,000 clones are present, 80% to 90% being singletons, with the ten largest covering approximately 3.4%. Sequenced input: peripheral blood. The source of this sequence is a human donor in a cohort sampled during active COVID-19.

CDR3 DNA: TGTGCCAGCAGCTTAAGCGGGGGCTCCTACAATGAGCAGTTCTTC. It yields the protein CASSLSGGSYNEQFF. This chain connects TRBV7-3 to TRBJ2-1; 7 bases align to TRBD2. Germline CDR1 SGHTA, CDR2 FQGTGA. V lost 1 base to trimming and J lost 0 bases; unmatched junction nucleotides: 0. The CDR3 runs 15 residues.